This entry features one T cell receptor beta chain sequence. V lost 3 bases, J lost 5 bases, and 14 bases lay in between. Germline CDR1 and CDR2: SGHAT and FQDESV (reference sequence). This CDR3 is built from 14 residues. Assay used: immunoSEQ multiplex PCR; TCRdb lists only in-frame clones, some missing. The sample has some 120,000 clones; 84% are singletons. The data derive from a study of cytotoxic CD8 clonotypes in ibrutinib-treated CLL. The TCR originated in a human donor with chronic lymphocytic leukemia. J is TRBJ2-7 and V is TRBV11-1, with D possibly matching TRBD1 (5 bases). The sample in question was PBMCs, obtained after 24 months of ibrutinib treatment. The CDR3 DNA sequence: TGTGCCAGCAGCTTCCGACAGTTCCCCCACGAGCAGTACTTC. It is translated as CASSFRQFPHEQYF.